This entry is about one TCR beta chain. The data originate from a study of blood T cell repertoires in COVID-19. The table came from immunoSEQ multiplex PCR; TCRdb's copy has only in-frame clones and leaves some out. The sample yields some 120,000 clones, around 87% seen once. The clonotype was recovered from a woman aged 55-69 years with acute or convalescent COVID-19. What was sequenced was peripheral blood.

The CDR3 DNA sequence: TGTGCCAGCAGTCTTCCGGGACAGAACACTGAAGCTTTCTTT. It yields the protein CASSLPGQNTEAFF. The chain has TRBV6-5 and TRBJ1-1; maybe TRBD1 (6 bases). V was trimmed by 5 bases and J by 1 base, leaving 11 bases between them. The germline CDR1 and CDR2 sequences are MNHEY and SVGAGI. The CDR3 sequence is 14 residues long.